These T cell receptor beta chains were read from a single sample in a study of T cell responses to AZD1222 COVID-19 vaccine. The data were produced by immunoSEQ multiplex PCR, yet TCRdb's version contains in-frame clones alone and is incomplete. The sample lists 85,000 to 120,000 clones, roughly 87% occurring once. This material consisted of peripheral blood, taken 28 days after the second AZD1222 dose. Source of these receptors: an adult who received the AZD1222 COVID-19 vaccine. Both conserved end residues are part of each CDR3. Fields, in order: D gene, V gene, J gene, clone size, CDR3 protein, CDR3 DNA. The D gene is left open where the match is weak. Not every row has a clone size; where given, it reads once, few, many or a size class.

D: TRBD1
V: TRBV6-5
J: TRBJ1-3
size: once
CDR3: CASRQGTSGNTIYF
DNA: TGTGCCAGCCGACAGGGGACGTCTGGAAACACCATATATTTT

D: TRBD1
V: TRBV19
J: TRBJ1-5
size: -
CDR3: CASSGTGGTQPQHF
DNA: TGTGCCAGCAGTGGGACAGGGGGCACTCAGCCCCAGCATTTT

D: TRBD1
V: TRBV3-1/TRBV3-2
J: TRBJ2-3
size: once
CDR3: CASGQASTDTQYF
DNA: TGTGCCAGCGGACAGGCCAGCACAGATACGCAGTATTTT

D: TRBD2
V: TRBV18
J: TRBJ2-7
size: -
CDR3: CASSPPTPGGVSGAYEQYF
DNA: TGTGCCAGCTCACCACCGACCCCGGGGGGTGTTAGCGGGGCCTACGAGCAGTACTTC

D: -
V: TRBV7-9
J: TRBJ2-7
size: once
CDR3: CASSLLDEQYF
DNA: TGTGCCAGCAGCTTATTGGACGAGCAGTACTTC

D: TRBD2
V: TRBV5-1
J: TRBJ2-5
size: -
CDR3: CASSRSETSGETQYF
DNA: TGCGCCAGCAGTCGCTCCGAGACTAGCGGAGAGACCCAGTACTTC

D: TRBD2
V: TRBV7-2
J: TRBJ2-5
size: once
CDR3: CASSKGLAGGRETQYF
DNA: TGTGCCAGCAGCAAGGGACTAGCGGGGGGACGAGAGACCCAGTACTTC

D: TRBD1
V: TRBV7-9
J: TRBJ2-3
size: once
CDR3: CASSSRDRGADTQYF
DNA: TGTGCCAGCAGCTCCCGGGACAGGGGGGCAGATACGCAGTATTTT

D: -
V: TRBV5-6
J: TRBJ2-7
size: -
CDR3: CASSDASYEQYF
DNA: TGTGCCAGCTCTGACGCCTCCTACGAGCAGTACTTC

D: TRBD2
V: TRBV4-2
J: TRBJ2-2
size: -
CDR3: CASSQEGLAGAYTGELFF
DNA: TGTGCCAGCAGCCAAGAGGGACTAGCGGGGGCCTACACCGGGGAGCTGTTTTTT

D: -
V: TRBV9
J: TRBJ1-4
size: -
CDR3: CASSVGRAGGEKLFF
DNA: TGTGCCAGCAGCGTTGGACGGGCTGGAGGCGAAAAACTGTTTTTT

D: -
V: TRBV7-2
J: TRBJ1-4
size: -
CDR3: CASSLVGRQNEKLFF
DNA: TGTGCCAGCAGCTTAGTAGGCAGACAGAACGAAAAACTGTTTTTT

D: -
V: TRBV15
J: TRBJ2-7
size: -
CDR3: CATSRDQGIAIIYEQYF
DNA: TGTGCCACCAGCAGAGATCAGGGAATAGCAATAATCTACGAGCAGTACTTC

D: TRBD1
V: TRBV7-3
J: TRBJ1-1
size: -
CDR3: CASSYRGRNTEAFF
DNA: TGTGCCAGCAGCTACAGGGGGCGAAACACTGAAGCTTTCTTT

D: -
V: TRBV14
J: TRBJ1-6
size: few
CDR3: CASGFYNSPLHF
DNA: TGTGCCAGCGGTTTTTATAATTCACCCCTCCACTTT

D: -
V: TRBV9
J: TRBJ2-7
size: -
CDR3: CASSPRPGTYEQYF
DNA: TGTGCCAGCAGCCCCCGCCCGGGGACCTACGAGCAGTACTTC

D: -
V: TRBV19
J: TRBJ1-6
size: once
CDR3: CASSMSGTSSYNSPLHF
DNA: TGTGCCAGTAGTATGTCTGGGACAAGCTCCTATAATTCACCCCTCCACTTT

D: -
V: TRBV7-9
J: TRBJ2-5
size: -
CDR3: CASSLEAGQETQYF
DNA: TGTGCCAGCAGCTTAGAGGCAGGCCAAGAGACCCAGTACTTC

D: TRBD1
V: TRBV5-5
J: TRBJ1-4
size: once
CDR3: CASSLGTGGTNEKLFF
DNA: TGTGCCAGCAGCTTGGGCACAGGGGGAACTAATGAAAAACTGTTTTTT

D: -
V: TRBV6-1
J: TRBJ1-2
size: once
CDR3: CASSEVDWGYYGYTF
DNA: TGTGCCAGCAGTGAAGTCGATTGGGGGTACTATGGCTACACCTTC

D: -
V: TRBV18
J: TRBJ1-1
size: -
CDR3: CASSPRGGGIANTEAFF
DNA: TGTGCCAGCTCACCAAGGGGCGGGGGGATCGCGAACACTGAAGCTTTCTTT

D: TRBD1
V: TRBV29-1
J: TRBJ2-5
size: -
CDR3: CSVWGTGVGETQYF
DNA: TGCAGCGTTTGGGGAACAGGGGTCGGAGAGACCCAGTACTTC

D: -
V: TRBV3-1/TRBV3-2
J: TRBJ2-5
size: -
CDR3: CASSQDVETQYF
DNA: TGTGCCAGCAGCCAAGACGTCGAGACCCAGTACTTC

D: -
V: TRBV4-3
J: TRBJ1-1
size: -
CDR3: CASSPQRVDTEAFF
DNA: TGCGCCAGCAGCCCGCAGCGGGTTGACACTGAAGCTTTCTTT

D: TRBD2
V: TRBV6-2/TRBV6-3
J: TRBJ2-4
size: -
CDR3: CASSYSGGGGDIQYF
DNA: TGTGCCAGCAGTTACAGCGGGGGGGGCGGTGACATTCAGTACTTC

D: -
V: TRBV30
J: TRBJ1-6
size: -
CDR3: CAWSVGLVSLHF
DNA: TGTGCCTGGAGTGTAGGGTTGGTATCCCTCCACTTT

D: -
V: TRBV7-2
J: TRBJ1-5
size: -
CDR3: CAAGPDLDQPQHF
DNA: TGTGCCGCGGGGCCAGACCTAGATCAGCCCCAGCATTTT

D: -
V: TRBV3-1/TRBV3-2
J: TRBJ2-7
size: -
CDR3: CASSQGSRTRSEF
DNA: TGTGCCAGCAGCCAAGGATCGCGGACCCGCTCTGAGTTC